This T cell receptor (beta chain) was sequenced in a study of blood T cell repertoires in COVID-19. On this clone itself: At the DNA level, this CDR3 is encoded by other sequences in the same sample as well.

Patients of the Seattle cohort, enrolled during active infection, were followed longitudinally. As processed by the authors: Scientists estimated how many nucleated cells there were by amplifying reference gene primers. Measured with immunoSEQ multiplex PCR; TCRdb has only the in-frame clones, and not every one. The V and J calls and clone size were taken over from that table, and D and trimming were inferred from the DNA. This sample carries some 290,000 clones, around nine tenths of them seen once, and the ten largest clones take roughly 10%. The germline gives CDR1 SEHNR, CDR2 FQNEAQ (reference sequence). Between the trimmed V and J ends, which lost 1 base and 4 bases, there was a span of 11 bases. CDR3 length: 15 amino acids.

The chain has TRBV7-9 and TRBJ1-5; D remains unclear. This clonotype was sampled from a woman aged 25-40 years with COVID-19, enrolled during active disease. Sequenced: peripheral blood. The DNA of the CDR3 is TGTGCCAGCAGCTTAGAGGGAGCGTCTAATCAGCCCCAGCATTTT. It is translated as CASSLEGASNQPQHF. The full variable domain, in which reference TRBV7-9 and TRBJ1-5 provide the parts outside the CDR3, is DTGVSQNPRHKITKRGQNVTFRCDPISEHNRLYWYRQTLGQGPEFLTYFQNEAQLEKSRLLSDRFSAERPKGSFSTLEIQRTEQGDSAMYLCASSLEGASNQPQHFGDGTRLSIL.